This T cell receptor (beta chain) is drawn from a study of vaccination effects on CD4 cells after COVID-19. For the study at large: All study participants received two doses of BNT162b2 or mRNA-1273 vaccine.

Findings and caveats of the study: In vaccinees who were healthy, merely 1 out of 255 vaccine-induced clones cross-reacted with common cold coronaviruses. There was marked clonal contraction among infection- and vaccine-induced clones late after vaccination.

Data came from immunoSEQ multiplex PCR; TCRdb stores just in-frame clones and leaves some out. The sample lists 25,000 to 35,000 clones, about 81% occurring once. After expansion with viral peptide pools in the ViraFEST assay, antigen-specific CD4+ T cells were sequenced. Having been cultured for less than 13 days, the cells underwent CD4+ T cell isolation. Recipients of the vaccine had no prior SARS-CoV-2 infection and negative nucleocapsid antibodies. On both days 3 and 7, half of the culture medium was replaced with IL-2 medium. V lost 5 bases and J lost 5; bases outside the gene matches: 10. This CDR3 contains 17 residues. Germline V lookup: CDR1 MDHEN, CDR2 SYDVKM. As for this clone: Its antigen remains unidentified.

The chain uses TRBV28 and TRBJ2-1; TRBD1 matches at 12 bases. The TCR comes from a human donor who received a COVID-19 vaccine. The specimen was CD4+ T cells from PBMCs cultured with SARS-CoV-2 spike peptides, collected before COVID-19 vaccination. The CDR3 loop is CASSLGTGGAGDNEQFF. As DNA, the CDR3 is TGTGCCAGCAGTCTAGGGACAGGGGGCGCTGGGGACAATGAGCAGTTCTTC.